These 14 T cell receptor beta chains came from one sample sequenced in a study of blood T cell repertoires in COVID-19. Produced via immunoSEQ multiplex PCR; TCRdb's table is partial and in-frame only. The sample holds some 140,000 clones, 60% to 85% seen once. The sample taken for sequencing was peripheral blood. These receptors originate from a man older than 75 with acute or convalescent COVID-19.

The chain carries TRBV5-1 and TRBJ2-5; D is undetermined. The CDR3 sequence is 14 residues long. The germline V gene has CDR1 SGHRS and CDR2 YFSETQ. Trimming removed 4 bases at V and 1 base at J, with 11 bases between. CDR3: CASSPRSAQETQYF. The CDR3 nucleotides read TGCGCCAGCAGCCCTAGGTCGGCCCAAGAGACCCAGTACTTC.

The chain has TRBV6-1 and TRBJ1-2; 10 bases agree with TRBD1. V shed 2 bases, J shed 8 bases, and the junction held 5 bases outside the gene matches. Germline V lookup: CDR1 MNHNS, CDR2 SASEGT. The CDR3 sequence is 14 residues long. This chain's CDR3 is CASSEYGTGVGYTF. CDR3 coding DNA: TGTGCCAGCAGTGAATACGGGACAGGGGTCGGCTACACCTTC.

Only a few counts were recorded for this clone. The junction does not match germline at one end; this may be a read error. This chain joins TRBV2 and TRBJ1-1, with D hard to call. The CDR3 has 14 residues. CDR1 and CDR2 from the germline V gene are SNHLY and FYNNEI. For the CDR3, the DNA is TGTGCCAGCAGGGAAGGAGGTATGAACACTGAAGCTTTCTTT. Its translation: CASREGGMNTEAFF.

The rearrangement joins TRBV18 to TRBJ2-7; the match to TRBD2 covers 8 bases. Per the germline V gene, CDR1 is KGHSH and CDR2 is LQKENI. There are 16 residues in the CDR3. The V and J ends lost 2 bases and 1 base, in that order; junction bases with no gene match: 7. CDR3 loop: CASSPGSAGGSYEQYV. The CDR3 nucleotides read TGTGCCAGCTCACCAGGGTCGGCGGGGGGATCCTACGAGCAGTACGTC.

The chain employs TRBV6-5 and TRBJ1-5; the match to TRBD1 covers 7 bases. The CDR3 length is 14 residues. The junction had 3 bases not matched to a gene; V was cut back by 0 bases and J by 7 bases. Germline-derived CDR1 and CDR2 are MNHEY and SVGAGI. The chain's CDR3 is CASSYSYRGQPQHF. DNA for the CDR3: TGTGCCAGCAGTTACTCCTACAGGGGCCAGCCCCAGCATTTT.

The rearrangement joins TRBV7-8 to TRBJ2-1; tentatively, D is TRBD2 (6 bases). Trimming pared 1 base from V and 9 bases from J, leaving 10 bases between. The germline CDR1 and CDR2 sequences are SGHVS and FQNEAQ. The CDR3 covers 13 residues. CDR3 sequence: CASSLVPGGEQFF. The DNA of the CDR3 is TGTGCCAGCAGCTTAGTACCCGGGGGTGAGCAGTTCTTC. Full variable domain (rest looked up from reference TRBV7-8 and TRBJ2-1): GAGVSQSPRYKVAKRGQDVALRCDPISGHVSLFWYQQALGQGPEFLTYFQNEAQLDKSGLPSDRFFAERPEGSVSTLKIQRTQQEDSAVYLCASSLVPGGEQFFGPGTRLTVL.

V gene TRBV7-2 combines with J gene TRBJ2-2, with TRBD1 identical over 8 bases. CDR1 and CDR2 (germline): SGHTA, FQGNSA. Germline trimming cut 3 bases from V and 1 base from J; bases unmatched to any gene: 1. This CDR3 comprises 15 residues. In DNA, the CDR3 is TGTGCCAGCAGCTTGGACAGGGTGAACACCGGGGAGCTGTTTTTT. This translates into CASSLDRVNTGELFF. The entire variable domain, with the rest obtained from reference TRBV7-2 and TRBJ2-2, is as follows: GAGVSQSPSNKVTEKGKDVELRCDPISGHTALYWYRQSLGQGLEFLIYFQGNSAPDKSGLPSDRFSAERTGGSVSTLTIQRTQQEDSAVYLCASSLDRVNTGELFFGEGSRLTVL.

The CDR3 DNA sequence: TGTGCCAGCAGTTACCTAGGACAGGGGATTGGCTACACCTTC. This translates into CASSYLGQGIGYTF. The chain joins TRBV6-2 or TRBV6-3 to TRBJ1-2; 9 positions match TRBD1. Trimming took 2 bases from V and 7 from J; bases not matched to a gene: 5. The CDR3 spans 14 residues. Germline V gene sequence: CDR1 MNHEY, CDR2 SVGEGT.

V usage is TRBV12-3 or TRBV12-4 and J usage is TRBJ2-3, with no clear D. Trimming pared 4 bases from V and 6 bases from J, leaving 11 bases between. The CDR3 covers 13 residues. DNA for the CDR3: TGTGCCAGCAGTTCCGAGAACGGTGATACGCAGTATTTT. Amino acid sequence: CASSSENGDTQYF.

V usage is TRBV4-1 and J usage is TRBJ1-3; 10 nucleotides line up with TRBD1. V shed 4 bases and J 4 bases; nucleotides not matched to a gene: 7. Germline-derived CDR1 and CDR2 are MGHRA and YSYEKL. CDR3 length equals 16 residues. The CDR3 DNA reads as TGCGCCAGCAGCCTTCTTAGACAGGGGGCGGGAAACACCATATATTTT. Translation gives CASSLLRQGAGNTIYF.

The chain recombines TRBV27 with TRBJ2-7; 8 bases are a match to TRBD1. V gave up 5 bases and J gave up 5 bases; unmatched junction bases: 11. The germline V gene has CDR1 MNHEY and CDR2 SMNVEV (reference sequence). CDR3 length equals 15 residues. The CDR3 coding sequence is TGTGCCAGCAGTACCCGGACAGGGCCGAGGAACGAGCAGTACTTC. Its protein is CASSTRTGPRNEQYF.

The V and J genes are TRBV5-8 and TRBJ2-2; 7 nucleotides align to TRBD2. The length of the CDR3 is 16 residues. The junction had 4 bases not matched to a gene; V was cut back by 2 bases and J by 0 bases. Germline V gene sequence: CDR1 SGHTS, CDR2 YDEGEE. In DNA form, the CDR3 reads TGTGCCAGCAGCTTAGGGCTAGCGGCGAACACCGGGGAGCTGTTTTTT. Translation: CASSLGLAANTGELFF.

The V and J genes are TRBV5-1 and TRBJ1-2; 8 nucleotides line up with TRBD1. The CDR3 contains 13 residues. The ends lost 5 bases at V and 6 bases at J; junction bases unmatched: 6. Germline V lookup: CDR1 SGHRS, CDR2 YFSETQ. CDR3 nucleotide sequence: TGCGCCAGCAGTTTTGGACAGGGCAATGGCTACACCTTC. Protein sequence: CASSFGQGNGYTF.

J is TRBJ1-3 and V is TRBV11-2; D is perhaps TRBD1 (5 bases). Trimming cost V 0 bases and J 0 bases, with 12 bases left between them. The germline CDR1 and CDR2 sequences are SGHAT and FQNNGV. The CDR3 totals 17 residues. The CDR3 here is CASSLEFGQGSGNTIYF. The CDR3 nucleotides are TGTGCCAGCAGCTTAGAATTCGGGCAGGGCTCTGGAAACACCATATATTTT.